The entry that follows covers one T cell receptor beta chain sequence. This entry is derived from a study of cytomegalovirus exposure and HLA in healthy donors. Donors likely had unrecorded immune exposures despite being nominally healthy when sampled. The PCR had 60 Vbeta and 13 Jbeta primers. Sequencing was performed with immunoSEQ multiplex PCR; in TCRdb, only in-frame clones are kept and a portion is missing. The top ten clones hold approximately 2.4% of a sample with approximately 150,000 clones, 80% of them seen once. What was sequenced was PBMCs. This sequence originates from a male donor in good health and CMV-seronegative.

Here the CDR3 DNA reads TGTGCCAGCAAAGAAGGGACTACGTGGAATTCACCCCTCCACTTT. This encodes CASKEGTTWNSPLHF. The V and J genes are TRBV6-5 and TRBJ1-6, with a possible D match to TRBD1 (5 bases). The V gene lost 7 bases and the J gene lost 7 bases, with 17 bases spanning the gap. The germline CDR1 and CDR2 sequences are MNHEY and SVGAGI. The CDR3 spans 15 residues.